This T cell receptor (beta chain) comes out of a study of T cell responses to AZD1222 COVID-19 vaccine. Study-wide results and limits: CD4 TCRs associated with vaccination spanned spike, dominating at 160-218 and 743-854. As reported, nearly half of all spike-specific TCRs target variant regions that are unmutated. Clonal diversity was possibly underestimated; the donors were predominantly white British and more often female. Once two AZD1222 doses were given, Spike-specific TCR breadth and depth went up.

Repertoires were generated with immunoSEQ multiplex PCR, while TCRdb's copy carries only in-frame clones and drops some. Of fewer than 250,000 clones listed, 85% to 95% are singletons. This clone occurred a few times. Its antigen is unknown. CDR1 is SGHVS, CDR2 FQNEAQ, per germline. This CDR3 contains 11 residues. V shed 3 bases and J shed 5 bases, with 4 bases lying between them. The receptor was derived from an adult in good health. V is TRBV7-8 and J is TRBJ2-5; D remains ambiguous. The specimen was peripheral blood, collected on day 0 of MenACWY control vaccination. The CDR3, as DNA: TGTGCCAGCAGCTTTTATGAGACCCAGTACTTC. The encoded protein is CASSFYETQYF.